A selection of T cell receptor beta chains follows, all from one sample in a study of T cells in Graves' hyperthyroidism and ophthalmopathy. TCRdb reprocessed the multiplex PCR reads via MiXCR and lists one record per CDR3 protein. The sample has a few hundred thousand distinct CDR3 sequences, about 13% seen once. Sample: blood. All receptors derive from a woman in her late teens or twenties with Graves' hyperthyroidism. The CDR3 runs from the conserved cysteine through the conserved F or W. The D gene is left open where the match is weak. Only part of the rows carry a size: once, few, many, or a class if the clone is expanded.

TRBV11-2	TRBJ2-4	15	many	TRBD1	TGTGCCAGCAGCCCGGGACAGGCAGCCAAAAACATTCAGTACTTC	CASSPGQAAKNIQYF
TRBV28	TRBJ1-6	15	many	NA	TGTGCCAGCAGTTCCTTGACAGGCTATAATTCACCCCTCCACTTT	CASSSLTGYNSPLHF
TRBV6-1	TRBJ1-4	19	many	NA	TGTGCCAGCAGTAGCACCCGACAGACGACTATAGCAACTAATGAAAAACTGTTTTTT	CASSSTRQTTIATNEKLFF
TRBV11-2	TRBJ2-1	14	many	NA	TGTGCCAGCAGCTTAGTCTCGAAACCTTCTAAGCAGTTCTTC	CASSLVSKPSKQFF
TRBV10-2	TRBJ1-6	12	NA	NA	TGCGCCAGCAGCTACAGGGATTCACCCCTCCACTTT	CASSYRDSPLHF
TRBV12-3/TRBV12-4	TRBJ1-6	14	few	NA	TGTGCCAGCAGGAGGGGTCCCCCTAATTCACCCCTCCACTTT	CASRRGPPNSPLHF
TRBV28	TRBJ1-1	14	many	NA	TGTGCCAGCAGTGGGCCGGGAGAAAACACTGAAGCTTTCTTT	CASSGPGENTEAFF
TRBV4-1	TRBJ1-6	14	NA	TRBD1	TGCGCCAGCAGCCAAGGGACAGGGCGACTACCCCTCCACTTT	CASSQGTGRLPLHF
TRBV20-1	TRBJ2-5	14	many	TRBD2	TGCAGTGCTTCGACTAGCGGGAGGATGGAGACCCAGTACTTC	CSASTSGRMETQYF
TRBV20-1	TRBJ1-4	13	many	NA	TGCAGTGCTAGCGCGCAGGGAAATGAAAAACTGTTTTTT	CSASAQGNEKLFF
TRBV20-1	TRBJ2-5	14	many	NA	TGCAGTGCTAGAGATCTCAGGGGGGACGTTAAACAGTACTTC	CSARDLRGDVKQYF
TRBV18	TRBJ1-4	14	many	NA	TGTGCCAGCTCACCACCAAGGGGGAATGAAAAACTGTTTTTT	CASSPPRGNEKLFF
TRBV20-1	TRBJ2-7	14	many	TRBD2	TGCAGTGCCAACCCCGGGACTATCGTCGACGAGCAGTACTTC	CSANPGTIVDEQYF
TRBV10-3	TRBJ2-5	15	few	TRBD1	TGTGCCACCAACAACCAGCTGGGGACAGGGTCCACCCAGTACTTC	CATNNQLGTGSTQYF
TRBV28	TRBJ2-7	14	many	NA	TGTGCCAGCACCACTCTGGGGGTCGCCTACGAGCAGTACTTC	CASTTLGVAYEQYF
TRBV5-1	TRBJ1-2	15	once	NA	TGCGCCAGCAGCTTTTCAGACGACCTGGGCTATGGCTACACCTTC	CASSFSDDLGYGYTF
TRBV2	TRBJ2-1	12	NA	NA	TGTGCCAACAGTGAGGTGGCGAATGAGCAGTTCTTC	CANSEVANEQFF
TRBV10-3	TRBJ2-5	15	many	TRBD2	TGTGCCATCAGTGAGAGGCGGGAGCTACAAGAGACCCAGTACTTC	CAISERRELQETQYF
TRBV5-8	TRBJ2-7	16	NA	TRBD1	TGTGCCAGCAGCCAGAGCACAAGGACAGGGGCCTACGAGCAGTACTTC	CASSQSTRTGAYEQYF
TRBV6-1	TRBJ1-1	13	many	NA	TGTGCCAGCGGCTCCCTCAGTAACACTGAAGCTTTCTTT	CASGSLSNTEAFF
TRBV7-6	TRBJ2-2	17	few	TRBD1	TGTGCCATCCCCACCCCGGGGACAGGGATGAACACCGGGGAGCTGTTTTTT	CAIPTPGTGMNTGELFF
TRBV7-6	TRBJ1-1	16	NA	NA	TGTGCCAGCAGCTTAGGACCTGACGGGAGGAGGACTGAAGCTTTCTTT	CASSLGPDGRRTEAFF
TRBV19	TRBJ1-5	15	NA	NA	TGTGCCAGTAGTATAGTAGGGATGGGCAATCAGCCCCAGCATTTT	CASSIVGMGNQPQHF
TRBV7-9	TRBJ2-7	13	many	NA	TGTGCCAGCACCGAGGGGGGCGGCTACGAGCAGTACTTC	CASTEGGGYEQYF
TRBV19	TRBJ1-5	14	NA	NA	TGTGCCAGTAGTATATTTATTGGCAATCAGCCCCAGCATTTT	CASSIFIGNQPQHF
TRBV19	TRBJ1-2	14	many	NA	TGTGCCAGTACCCCACAGATCTGGAACTATGGCTACACCTTC	CASTPQIWNYGYTF
TRBV3-1	TRBJ2-7	14	many	NA	TGTGCCAGCAGCTATGGAACATCTCGCTACGAGCAGTACTTC	CASSYGTSRYEQYF
TRBV6-1	TRBJ1-5	15	many	NA	TGTGCCAGCAGTATACAGGGCCATAGCAATCAGCCCCAGCATTTT	CASSIQGHSNQPQHF
TRBV5-1	TRBJ2-6	20	NA	NA	TGCGCCAGCAGCTTTAAAGGGGGGGGTGGGCTCGAGGAAGGGGCCAACGTCCTGACTTTC	CASSFKGGGGLEEGANVLTF